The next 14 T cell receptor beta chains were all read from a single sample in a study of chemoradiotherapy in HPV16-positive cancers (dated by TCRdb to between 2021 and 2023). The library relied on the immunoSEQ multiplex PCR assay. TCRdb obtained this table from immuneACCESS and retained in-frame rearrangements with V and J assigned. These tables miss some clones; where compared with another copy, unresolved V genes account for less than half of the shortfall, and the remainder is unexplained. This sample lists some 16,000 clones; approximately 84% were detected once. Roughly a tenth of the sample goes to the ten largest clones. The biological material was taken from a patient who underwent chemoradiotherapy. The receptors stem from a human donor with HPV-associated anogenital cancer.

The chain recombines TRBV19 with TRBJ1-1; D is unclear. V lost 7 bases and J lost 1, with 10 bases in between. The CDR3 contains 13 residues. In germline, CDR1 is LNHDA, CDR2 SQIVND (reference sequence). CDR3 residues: CASNPGANTEAFF. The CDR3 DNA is TGTGCCAGTAATCCAGGAGCGAACACTGAAGCTTTCTTT.

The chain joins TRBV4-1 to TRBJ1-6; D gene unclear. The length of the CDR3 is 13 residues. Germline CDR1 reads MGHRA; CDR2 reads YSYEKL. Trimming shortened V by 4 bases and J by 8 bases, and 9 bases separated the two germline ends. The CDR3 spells CASSPSLDSPLHF. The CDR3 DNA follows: TGCGCCAGCAGCCCTAGTTTGGATTCACCCCTCCACTTT.

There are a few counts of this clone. CDR3 sequence reads: CASSPRELYGYTF. The CDR3 bases are TGTGCCAGCAGCCCACGGGAGCTCTATGGCTACACCTTC. The rearrangement joins TRBV2 to TRBJ1-2; D is uncertain. The length of the CDR3 is 13 residues. V shed 6 bases and J shed 4 bases, with 12 bases lying between them. Germline V gene sequence: CDR1 SNHLY, CDR2 FYNNEI.

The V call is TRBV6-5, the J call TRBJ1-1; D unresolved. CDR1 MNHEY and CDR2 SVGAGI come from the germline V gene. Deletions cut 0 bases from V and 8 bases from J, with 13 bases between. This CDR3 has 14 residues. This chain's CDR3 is CASSYSAGEVEAFF. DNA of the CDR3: TGTGCCAGCAGTTACTCTGCAGGAGAGGTCGAAGCTTTCTTT.

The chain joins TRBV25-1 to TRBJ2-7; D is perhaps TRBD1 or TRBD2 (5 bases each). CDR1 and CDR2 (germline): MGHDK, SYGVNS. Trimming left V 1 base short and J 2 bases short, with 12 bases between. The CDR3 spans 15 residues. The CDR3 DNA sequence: TGTGCCAGCAGTGAATCCGGGACGCAAACCTACGAGCAGTACTTC. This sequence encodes CASSESGTQTYEQYF.

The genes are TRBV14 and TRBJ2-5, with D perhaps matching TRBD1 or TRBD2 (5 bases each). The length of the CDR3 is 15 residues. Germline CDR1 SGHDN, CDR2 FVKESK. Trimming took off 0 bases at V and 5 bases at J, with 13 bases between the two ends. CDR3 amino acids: CASSQDFGGTETQYF. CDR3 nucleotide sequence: TGTGCCAGCAGCCAAGATTTTGGGGGAACGGAGACCCAGTACTTC.

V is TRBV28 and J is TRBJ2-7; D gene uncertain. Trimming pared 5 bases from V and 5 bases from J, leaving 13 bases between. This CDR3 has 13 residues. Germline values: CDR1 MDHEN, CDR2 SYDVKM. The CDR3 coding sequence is TGTGCCAGCAGTGCTAGGGTACCTAACGAGCAGTACTTC. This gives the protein CASSARVPNEQYF.

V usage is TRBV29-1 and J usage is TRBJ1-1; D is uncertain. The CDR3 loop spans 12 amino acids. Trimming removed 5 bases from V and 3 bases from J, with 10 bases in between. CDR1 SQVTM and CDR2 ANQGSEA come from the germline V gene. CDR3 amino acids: CSVSRRDTEAFF. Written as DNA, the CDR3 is TGCAGCGTTTCCCGCCGGGACACTGAAGCTTTCTTT. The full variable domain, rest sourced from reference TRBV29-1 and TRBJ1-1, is SAVISQKPSRDICQRGTSLTIQCQVDSQVTMMFWYRQQPGQSLTLIATANQGSEATYESGFVIDKFPISRPNLTFSTLTVSNMSPEDSSIYLCSVSRRDTEAFFGQGTRLTVV.

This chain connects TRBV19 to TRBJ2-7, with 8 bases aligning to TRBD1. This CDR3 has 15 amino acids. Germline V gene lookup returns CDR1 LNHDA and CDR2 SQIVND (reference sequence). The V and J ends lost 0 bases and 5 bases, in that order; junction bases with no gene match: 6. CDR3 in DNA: TGTGCCAGTAGTATAGACGGCAGGGGGCTCAACGAGCAGTACTTC. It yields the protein CASSIDGRGLNEQYF.

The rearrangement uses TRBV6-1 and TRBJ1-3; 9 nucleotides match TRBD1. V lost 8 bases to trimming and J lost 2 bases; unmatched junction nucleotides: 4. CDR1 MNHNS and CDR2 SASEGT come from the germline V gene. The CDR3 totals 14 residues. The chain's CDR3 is CASQTGGTGNTIYF. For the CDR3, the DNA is TGTGCCAGCCAGACAGGGGGGACTGGAAACACCATATATTTT.

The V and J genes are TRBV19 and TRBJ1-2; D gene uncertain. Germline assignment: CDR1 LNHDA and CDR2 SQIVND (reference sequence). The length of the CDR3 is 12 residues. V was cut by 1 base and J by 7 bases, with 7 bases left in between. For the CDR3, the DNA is TGTGCCAGTAGTATAGTGGCAGGTGGCTACACCTTC. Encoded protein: CASSIVAGGYTF.

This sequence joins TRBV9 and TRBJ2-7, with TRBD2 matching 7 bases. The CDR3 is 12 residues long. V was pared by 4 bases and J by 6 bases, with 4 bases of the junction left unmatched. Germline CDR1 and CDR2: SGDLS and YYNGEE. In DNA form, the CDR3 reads TGTGCCAGCAGCTCCCCGGGGGGCGAGCAGTACTTC. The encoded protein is CASSSPGGEQYF.

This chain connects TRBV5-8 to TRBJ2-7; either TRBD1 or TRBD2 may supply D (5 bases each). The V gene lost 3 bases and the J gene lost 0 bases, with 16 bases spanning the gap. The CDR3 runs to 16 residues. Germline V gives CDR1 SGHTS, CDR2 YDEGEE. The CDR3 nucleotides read TGTGCCAGCAGCTCTTCTTTGGGACGAAGCTCCTACGAGCAGTACTTC. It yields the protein CASSSSLGRSSYEQYF.

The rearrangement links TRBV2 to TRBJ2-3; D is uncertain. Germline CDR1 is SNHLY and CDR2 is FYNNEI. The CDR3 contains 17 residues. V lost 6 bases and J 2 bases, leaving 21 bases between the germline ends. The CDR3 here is CASRPSEQVLLTDTQYF. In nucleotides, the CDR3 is TGTGCCAGCAGGCCATCAGAGCAGGTCCTACTCACAGATACGCAGTATTTT.